This passage covers 7 T cell receptor beta chains from one sample sequenced in a study of blood T cell repertoires in COVID-19. Assay used: immunoSEQ multiplex PCR; TCRdb lists only in-frame clones, some missing. The sample has about 340,000 clones, under 95% seen once. The sequenced sample consisted of PBMCs or T cells enriched from blood (not recorded which). These receptors were obtained from a woman aged 25 to 39 who had recovered from COVID-19.

This clone has only a few counts. V is TRBV19 and J is TRBJ2-5; 9 bases map to TRBD1. Trimming at V came to 1 base and at J to 3 bases, leaving 6 bases not matched to a gene. This CDR3 is built from 16 residues. CDR1 LNHDA and CDR2 SQIVND come from the germline V gene (reference sequence). The CDR3 DNA is TGTGCCAGTAGTATAGGAGACAGGGGGATAGAAGAGACCCAGTACTTC. Amino acid sequence: CASSIGDRGIEETQYF.

This chain joins TRBV24-1 and TRBJ2-1, with 11 bases lining up with TRBD2. The V segment lost 4 bases and the J segment 8 bases; nucleotides outside the gene matches: 6. The CDR3 totals 15 residues. CDR1 KGHDR and CDR2 SFDVKD come from the germline V gene. The CDR3 DNA sequence: TGTGCCACCAGTGAATTAGCGGGAGGGACCCATGAGCAGTTCTTC. As protein: CATSELAGGTHEQFF.

The chain recombines TRBV6-5 with TRBJ2-7, with 11 bases that match TRBD2. Germline-derived CDR1 and CDR2 are MNHEY and SVGAGI. V lost 0 bases, J lost 6 bases, and 7 bases stayed unmatched. The CDR3 is 16 amino acids. The CDR3 DNA is TGTGCCAGCAGTTACTCTCCTAGCGGGGGGTTCAGCGAGCAGTACTTC. The encoded protein is CASSYSPSGGFSEQYF.

The V and J genes are TRBV7-2 and TRBJ1-5, with TRBD1 matching 8 bases. The germline gives CDR1 SGHTA, CDR2 FQGNSA. V lost 5 bases, J lost 1 base, and 7 bases stayed unmatched. The CDR3 loop spans 16 amino acids. In nucleotides, the CDR3 is TGTGCCAGCAGCCTTTCTTGGACAGGGAGCAATCAGCCCCAGCATTTT. Amino acid sequence: CASSLSWTGSNQPQHF.

This sequence joins TRBV12-1 and TRBJ1-2; whether TRBD1, the table's D call, matches the DNA was not checked. TRBV12-1 is a known pseudogene. The CDR3 is 14 residues long. The CDR3 loop is CASSSTDRGDGYTF. In nucleotides, the CDR3 is TGTGCCAGCAGCTCAACGGACAGGGGGGACGGCTACACCTTC.

The chain has TRBV19 and TRBJ1-5; tentative D call: TRBD1 (5 bases). The V gene lost 2 bases and the J gene lost 4 bases, with 15 bases spanning the gap. CDR3 length: 16 residues. Germline assignment: CDR1 LNHDA and CDR2 SQIVND (reference sequence). CDR3 protein: CASSIRGGSLNQPQHF. The CDR3 DNA reads as TGTGCCAGTAGTATACGGGGGGGGAGTTTAAATCAGCCCCAGCATTTT.

The gene calls are TRBV7-2 and TRBJ1-6; 7 bases align to TRBD1. From germline, CDR1 is SGHTA and CDR2 FQGNSA. The CDR3 has 14 residues. The V gene end was trimmed by 5 bases and the J gene end by 7 bases; junction bases not matched to a gene: 5. As DNA, the CDR3 is TGTGCCAGCAGCCTGGGACAGAGGAATTCACCCCTCCACTTT. Its protein product is CASSLGQRNSPLHF.